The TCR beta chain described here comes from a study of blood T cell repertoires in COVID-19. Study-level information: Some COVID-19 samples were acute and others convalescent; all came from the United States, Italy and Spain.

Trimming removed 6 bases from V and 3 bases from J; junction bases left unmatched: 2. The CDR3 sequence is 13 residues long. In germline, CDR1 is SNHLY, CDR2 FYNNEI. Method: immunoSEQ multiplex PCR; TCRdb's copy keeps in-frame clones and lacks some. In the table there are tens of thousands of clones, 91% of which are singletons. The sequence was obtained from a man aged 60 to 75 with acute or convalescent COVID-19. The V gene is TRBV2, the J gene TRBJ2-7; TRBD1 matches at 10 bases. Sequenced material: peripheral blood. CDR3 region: CASSRDRGYEQYF. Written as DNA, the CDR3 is TGTGCCAGCAGCCGGGACAGGGGCTACGAGCAGTACTTC.